This passage covers 7 T cell receptor beta chains from one sample sequenced in a study of patients and donors after allogeneic stem cell transplantation. TCRdb recomputed calls from the RT-PCR reads with MiXCR, one row per CDR3 protein. This table has about 400,000 distinct CDR3 sequences, roughly 17% appearing once. The source material was blood, either unsorted or a sorted T cell fraction (not recorded which). These receptors were taken from a human donor who was either an allogeneic HSCT recipient or a stem cell or donor lymphocyte infusion donor (not recorded which). It is not recorded whose cells these are; they may come from a transplant donor.

Only a few counts were recorded for this clonotype. The CDR3, as DNA: TGTGCCAGCAAACCCCCAGGAGCGAACACTGAAGCTTTCTTT. This codes for CASKPPGANTEAFF. The chain is built from TRBV6-1 and TRBJ1-1; D gene ambiguous. Germline CDR1 MNHNS, CDR2 SASEGT. The CDR3 covers 14 residues. Trimming took off 7 bases at V and 1 base at J, with 13 bases between the two ends.

CDR3 protein: CASSSTGTGYEKLFF. The CDR3 DNA follows: TGCGCCAGCAGCTCTACCGGGACAGGGTATGAAAAACTGTTTTTT. The V call is TRBV4-1, the J call TRBJ1-4; 9 bases are shared with TRBD1. Germline V gene sequence: CDR1 MGHRA, CDR2 YSYEKL. With V trimmed by 5 bases and J by 6 bases, 7 bases remained unmatched. This CDR3 is 15 amino acids long.

This clonotype was counted only a few times. The V gene is TRBV20-1, the J gene TRBJ2-4; D is possibly TRBD2 (6 bases). The CDR3 covers 15 residues. Germline V gene lookup returns CDR1 DFQATT and CDR2 SNEGSKA (reference sequence). V lost 5 bases and J lost 3, with 17 bases in between. The CDR3: CSASRRTIDKNIQYF. CDR3 DNA sequence: TGCAGTGCTTCCCGGCGGACTATAGACAAAAACATTCAGTACTTC.

The genes are TRBV25-1 and TRBJ2-7; 8 bases line up with TRBD2. J gave up 3 bases and V 7 bases, and 5 bases lay outside the gene matches. Germline loops: CDR1 MGHDK, CDR2 SYGVNS. The CDR3 sequence is 13 residues long. CDR3 residues: CASISGTSYEQYF. DNA of the CDR3: TGTGCCAGCATTAGCGGGACTAGCTACGAGCAGTACTTC.

This clonotype was detected only a few times. The chain has TRBV20-1 and TRBJ1-2; D is undetermined. V lost 3 bases and J 8 bases, leaving 10 bases between the germline ends. This CDR3 has 11 amino acids. The germline V gene encodes CDR1 DFQATT and CDR2 SNEGSKA (reference sequence). CDR3 in amino acids: CSARADLGYTF. The CDR3 nucleotides are TGCAGTGCTAGGGCCGACCTCGGCTACACCTTC.

The chain combines TRBV27 with TRBJ2-2, with TRBD2 identical over 10 bases. The germline CDR1 and CDR2 sequences are MNHEY and SMNVEV (reference sequence). The CDR3 has 17 residues. J lost 6 bases, V lost 0 bases, and 7 bases had no gene match. DNA of the CDR3: TGTGCCAGCAGTTTATCAGTACCAGCGGGAGGGGCCGGGGAGCTGTTTTTT. Amino acids: CASSLSVPAGGAGELFF.

The J gene is TRBJ2-5, the V gene TRBV4-2; 9 nucleotides agree with TRBD2. The CDR3 is 17 residues long. Germline trimming cut 2 bases from V and 4 bases from J; bases unmatched to any gene: 11. The germline V gene encodes CDR1 LGHNA and CDR2 YNFKEQ. The CDR3 protein is CASSQSGSGGPRETQYF. CDR3 nucleotide sequence: TGTGCCAGCAGCCAATCCGGCAGCGGGGGGCCCAGAGAGACCCAGTACTTC.